This T cell receptor beta chain is drawn from a study of blood T cell repertoires in COVID-19. The CDR3 contains 15 residues. CDR1 and CDR2 from the germline V gene are SEHNR and FQNEAQ (reference sequence). Trimming cost V 3 bases and J 1 base, with 11 bases left between them. Libraries were prepared by immunoSEQ multiplex PCR; TCRdb keeps only in-frame clonotypes and omits some of them. The sample yields 300,000 to 450,000 clones, about 88% seen once. Cohort assignment relied on participant-reported clinical history. Exposed participants encountered a COVID-19 case during the 2 weeks preceding study entry.

Sequencing input: PBMCs or T cells enriched from blood (not recorded which). V and J are TRBV7-9 and TRBJ2-3, with D perhaps TRBD2 (6 bases). The sequence came from a woman aged 25 to 45 who had been exposed to COVID-19. As DNA, the CDR3 is TGTGCCAGCAGCTTCCAGCGGGTACGCACAGATACGCAGTATTTT. Its translation: CASSFQRVRTDTQYF.